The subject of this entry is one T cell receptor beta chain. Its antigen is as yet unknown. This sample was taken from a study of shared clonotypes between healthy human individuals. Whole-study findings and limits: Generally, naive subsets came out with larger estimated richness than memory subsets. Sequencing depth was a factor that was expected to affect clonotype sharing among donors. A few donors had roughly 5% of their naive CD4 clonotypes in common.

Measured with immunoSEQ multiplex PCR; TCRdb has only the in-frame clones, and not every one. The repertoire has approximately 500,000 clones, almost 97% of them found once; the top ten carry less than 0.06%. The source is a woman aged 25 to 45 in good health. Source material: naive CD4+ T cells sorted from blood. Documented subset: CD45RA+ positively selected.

The CDR3 DNA reads TGCGCCAGCAGCCTCCCAGGACTAGCGGGCCACAATGAGCAGTTCTTC. The encoded protein is CASSLPGLAGHNEQFF. This chain uses TRBV5-1 with TRBJ2-1; 11 bases map to TRBD2. The CDR3 consists of 16 residues. Germline values: CDR1 SGHRS, CDR2 YFSETQ. V shed 4 bases and J 5 bases; nucleotides not matched to a gene: 8.